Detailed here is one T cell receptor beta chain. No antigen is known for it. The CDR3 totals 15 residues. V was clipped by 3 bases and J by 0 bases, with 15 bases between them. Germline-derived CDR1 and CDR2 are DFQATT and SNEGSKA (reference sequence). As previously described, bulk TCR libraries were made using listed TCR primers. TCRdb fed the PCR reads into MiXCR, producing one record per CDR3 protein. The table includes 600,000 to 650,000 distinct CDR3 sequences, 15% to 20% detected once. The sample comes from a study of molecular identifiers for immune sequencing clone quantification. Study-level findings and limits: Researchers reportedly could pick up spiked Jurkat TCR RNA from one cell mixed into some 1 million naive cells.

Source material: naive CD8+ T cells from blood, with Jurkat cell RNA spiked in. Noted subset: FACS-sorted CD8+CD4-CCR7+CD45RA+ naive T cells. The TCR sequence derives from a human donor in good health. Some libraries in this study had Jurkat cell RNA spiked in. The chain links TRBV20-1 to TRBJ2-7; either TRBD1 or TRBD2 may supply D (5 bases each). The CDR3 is CSASRWDEYSYEQYF. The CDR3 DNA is TGCAGTGCTAGCCGGTGGGACGAGTACTCCTACGAGCAGTACTTC.